This T cell receptor beta chain was recorded in a study of CD8 T cells in ankylosing spondylitis. As regards this clonotype: Antigen specificity is unknown.

Study outcomes and limitations: Seemingly characteristic of ankylosing spondylitis blood was a TCR beta motif consisting of 7 or 8 highly homologous variants. There were earlier reports of some motif variants in reactive arthritis synovial fluid and blood.

Each TCR beta library was made by quantitative 5'-RACE that incorporated molecular barcodes. TCRdb reanalysed the 5' RACE reads using MiXCR and keeps one entry per CDR3 protein. The table includes hundreds of thousands of distinct CDR3 sequences, 20% to 30% detected once. Germline V CDR1 and CDR2: ENHRY, SYGVKD. The CDR3 spans 13 residues. The V and J ends lost 11 bases and 2 bases, in that order; junction bases with no gene match: 5. The chain is built from TRBV10-3 and TRBJ2-1; TRBD2 matches 8 bases. The sequencing input was blood, either unsorted or a sorted T cell fraction (not recorded which). The source is a male donor with ankylosing spondylitis or in good health (not recorded which). The CDR3 spells CAAGGGTYNEQFF. CDR3 coding DNA: TGTGCCGCCGGGGGGGGCACCTACAATGAGCAGTTCTTC.